This record looks at one T cell receptor beta chain sequence and its context. At a deep level, the assay was run. TCRdb's table, derived via immunoSEQ multiplex PCR, lists solely in-frame clones and lacks some. The table has hundreds of thousands of clones, about 95% seen once. These data are taken from a study of shared clonotypes between healthy human individuals. This CDR3 has 12 residues. Trimming cost V 5 bases and J 11 bases, with 12 bases left between them. Germline values: CDR1 SEHNR, CDR2 FQNEAQ (reference sequence). CD45RO-negative cells were positively selected for CCR7, leaving out terminally differentiated effector memory CD45RA+ cells.

The J gene is TRBJ2-2, the V gene TRBV7-9; D may be TRBD1 (5 bases). The clonotype was recovered from a woman aged 25-40 years in good health. Sequenced material: naive CD8+ T cells sorted from blood. CDR3 region: CASSMTVKELFF. The CDR3 nucleotides are TGTGCCAGCAGCATGACAGTAAAAGAGCTGTTTTTT.